Presented here are 27 T cell receptor beta chains from one specimen sequenced in a study of OX40 agonist ivuxolimab in advanced cancers. TCRdb's table, derived via immunoSEQ multiplex PCR, lists solely in-frame clones and lacks some. In the table there are approximately 76,000 clones, about nine tenths of which are singletons. This material consisted of CD4+ or CD8+ T cells sorted from blood, taken in a trial of the OX40 agonist ivuxolimab. All receptors derive from an adult with an advanced solid tumor such as melanoma, head and neck, liver or kidney cancer.

The gene calls are TRBV7-8 and TRBJ2-5; 9 nucleotides align to TRBD1. The CDR3 loop spans 14 amino acids. The V gene's germline CDR1 is SGHVS and CDR2 FQNEAQ. The J segment lost 3 bases and the V segment lost 5 bases, leaving 4 bases of the junction unmatched. CDR3 sequence (DNA): TGTGCCAGCAGCCGGGGACAGGGCAAAGAGACCCAGTACTTC. This codes for CASSRGQGKETQYF.

This chain connects TRBV11-2 to TRBJ2-7; a weak D match, TRBD2 (5 bases). This CDR3 is 14 amino acids long. V was pared by 1 base and J by 7 bases, with 14 bases between. From germline, CDR1 is SGHAT and CDR2 FQNNGV. The CDR3 region is CASSLARQRGEQYF. CDR3 sequence (DNA): TGTGCCAGCAGCTTAGCCCGCCAACGGGGTGAGCAGTACTTC.

This sequence joins TRBV5-1 and TRBJ2-5, with D perhaps TRBD2 (6 bases). V was cut by 0 bases and J by 7 bases, with 16 bases left in between. The CDR3 contains 15 residues. Germline CDR1 reads SGHRS; CDR2 reads YFSETQ. CDR3 sequence reads: CASSLGEATRGTQYF. The CDR3 DNA reads TGCGCCAGCAGCTTGGGGGAGGCCACCCGGGGGACCCAGTACTTC.

V gene TRBV27 combines with J gene TRBJ2-3; D remains ambiguous. The CDR3 spans 13 residues. V dropped 3 bases and J dropped 5 bases, with 9 bases sitting between them. Per the germline V gene, CDR1 is MNHEY and CDR2 is SMNVEV (reference sequence). The CDR3 DNA follows: TGTGCCAGCAGTTTGGGCCCCGAAGATACGCAGTATTTT. Encoded protein: CASSLGPEDTQYF.

The V gene is TRBV20-1, the J gene TRBJ1-1; D ambiguous. Trimming pared 6 bases from V and 10 bases from J, leaving 12 bases between. The CDR3 sequence is 10 residues long. Germline V gene data show CDR1 as DFQATT and CDR2 as SNEGSKA (reference sequence). The CDR3 sequence is CSAPETGAFF. CDR3 nucleotides: TGCAGTGCCCCTGAGACGGGAGCTTTCTTT.

The V and J genes are TRBV6-5 and TRBJ2-7; 7 positions match TRBD1. The trim removed 4 bases at V and 2 bases at J, leaving 5 bases unmatched. CDR3 length equals 14 residues. Germline V gene data show CDR1 as MNHEY and CDR2 as SVGAGI. In nucleotides, the CDR3 is TGTGCCAGCAGTTCACAGGGGCCTACCTACGAGCAGTACTTC. It encodes CASSSQGPTYEQYF.

CDR3 residues: CASSYFQGGSGYTF. Here the CDR3 DNA reads TGTGCCAGCAGTTACTTCCAGGGCGGGAGTGGCTACACCTTC. The chain couples TRBV6-5 to TRBJ1-2; D perhaps matches TRBD1 (5 bases). Germline V gives CDR1 MNHEY, CDR2 SVGAGI. The CDR3 sequence is 14 residues long. Trimming took 1 base from V and 7 from J, leaving 13 bases between them.

This chain uses TRBV5-5 with TRBJ1-3; TRBD1 is a possible D gene (5 bases). Germline V gives CDR1 SGHKS, CDR2 YYEKEE (reference sequence). The V and J ends lost 4 bases and 3 bases respectively, with 5 bases between them. CDR3 length: 12 amino acids. The CDR3 here is CASSQGGNTIYF. Here the CDR3 DNA reads TGTGCCAGCAGCCAGGGTGGAAACACCATATATTTT.

The chain carries TRBV7-9 and TRBJ2-2, with 13 bases lining up with TRBD2. CDR3 length: 16 amino acids. Unmatched junction bases numbered 6, after V lost 7 bases and J lost 4 bases. CDR1 is SEHNR and CDR2 is FQNEAQ in the germline V gene (reference sequence). The CDR3 region is CASTPGLAGSTGELFF. The CDR3 DNA follows: TGTGCCAGCACCCCGGGACTAGCGGGAAGCACCGGGGAGCTGTTTTTT.

The chain combines TRBV7-3 with TRBJ2-1, with 10 positions matching TRBD1. The V and J ends lost 4 bases and 13 bases, in that order; junction bases with no gene match: 13. Germline V gene sequence: CDR1 SGHTA, CDR2 FQGTGA. The CDR3 covers 15 residues. CDR3 amino acids: CASSSGQGTRMGQFF. The CDR3 nucleotides read TGTGCCAGCAGCTCGGGACAGGGGACGAGGATGGGTCAGTTCTTC.

V is TRBV5-1 and J is TRBJ1-1; TRBD1 is a possible D gene (5 bases). Germline CDR1 SGHRS, CDR2 YFSETQ. With 0 bases removed from V and 2 bases from J, the gap between germline ends came to 11 bases. This CDR3 spans 15 amino acids. CDR3 in DNA: TGCGCCAGCAGCTTGGTTCCCGGGGACAACACTGAAGCTTTCTTT. Protein sequence: CASSLVPGDNTEAFF.

The chain couples TRBV4-1 to TRBJ1-2; tentatively, D is TRBD1 (5 bases). V was trimmed by 5 bases and J by 7 bases, leaving 14 bases between them. Germline loops: CDR1 MGHRA, CDR2 YSYEKL. This CDR3 has 13 amino acids. Written as DNA, the CDR3 is TGCGCCAGCAGCAGAGGGGCGGGGTTTGGCTACACCTTC. Translating it yields CASSRGAGFGYTF.

J is TRBJ2-5 and V is TRBV5-1; TRBD2 aligns across 10 bases. The CDR3 length is 15 residues. Germline values: CDR1 SGHRS, CDR2 YFSETQ. With 2 bases clipped from V and 5 bases from J, the junction kept 6 bases outside the gene matches. CDR3 sequence reads: CASSFGAGGVETQYF. The CDR3 nucleotides read TGCGCCAGCAGCTTTGGAGCGGGAGGGGTCGAGACCCAGTACTTC.

The rearrangement joins TRBV6-6 to TRBJ2-1, with 11 bases aligning to TRBD1. The CDR3 is 15 amino acids. Germline CDR1 MNHNY, CDR2 SVGAGI (reference sequence). V lost 2 bases and J lost 7; bases outside the gene matches: 4. The CDR3 loop reads CASSYPGQGANEQFF. CDR3 nucleotide sequence: TGTGCCAGCAGTTACCCCGGACAGGGGGCGAATGAGCAGTTCTTC.

This chain links TRBV6-6 with TRBJ2-7, with TRBD1 matching 7 bases. Germline V gives CDR1 MNHNY, CDR2 SVGAGI (reference sequence). The CDR3 runs 13 residues. The trim removed 0 bases at V and 6 bases at J, leaving 2 bases unmatched. For the CDR3, the DNA is TGTGCCAGCAGTTACTCGAGACAGGGCGAGCAGTACTTC. This encodes CASSYSRQGEQYF.

This sequence joins TRBV11-2 and TRBJ2-5, with D perhaps TRBD2 (5 bases). The CDR3 loop spans 13 amino acids. Trimming pared 4 bases from V and 5 bases from J, leaving 11 bases between. Per germline, CDR1 SGHAT and CDR2 FQNNGV. CDR3 sequence: CASSSTRWETQYF. CDR3 DNA: TGTGCCAGCAGCTCCACTAGATGGGAGACCCAGTACTTC. Variable domain in full (rest from reference TRBV11-2 and TRBJ2-5): EAGVAQSPRYKIIEKRQSVAFWCNPISGHATLYWYQQILGQGPKLLIQFQNNGVVDDSQLPKDRFSAERLKGVDSTLKIQPAKLEDSAVYLCASSSTRWETQYFGPGTRLLVL.

The rearrangement uses TRBV5-1 and TRBJ2-1; the match to TRBD2 covers 7 bases. J gave up 4 bases and V 1 base, and 5 bases lay outside the gene matches. Germline CDR1 is SGHRS and CDR2 is YFSETQ. The CDR3 loop spans 15 amino acids. The DNA of the CDR3 is TGCGCCAGCAGCTTGATCGGGACTACATACAATGAGCAGTTCTTC. This sequence encodes CASSLIGTTYNEQFF.

The chain is built from TRBV27 and TRBJ2-2; either TRBD1 or TRBD2 may supply D (5 bases each). V gave up 4 bases and J gave up 7 bases, with 10 bases separating them. This CDR3 comprises 13 residues. The V gene's germline CDR1 is MNHEY and CDR2 SMNVEV (reference sequence). CDR3 bases: TGTGCCAGCAGTTCAGGTGGGGGCGGGGAGCTGTTTTTT. This encodes CASSSGGGGELFF.

The V call is TRBV6-6, the J call TRBJ1-1; tentative D call: TRBD1 (5 bases). V lost 11 bases and J lost 2, with 15 bases in between. This CDR3 has 13 residues. Germline assignment: CDR1 MNHNY and CDR2 SVGAGI (reference sequence). The CDR3 protein is CAGGRGTNTEAFF. The CDR3 DNA is TGTGCCGGAGGGAGGGGTACAAACACTGAAGCTTTCTTT.

In DNA, the CDR3 is TGTGCCATCAGTGAGCGGCAGGGGGAGAATGGCTACACCTTC. Translated: CAISERQGENGYTF. The genes are TRBV10-3 and TRBJ1-2; 7 nucleotides line up with TRBD1. J was trimmed by 6 bases and V by 2 bases; bases with no gene match: 6. Germline CDR1 is ENHRY and CDR2 is SYGVKD. This CDR3 spans 14 amino acids.

This clone was found a few times. This sequence joins TRBV2 and TRBJ1-5, with D possibly TRBD1 on 6 matching bases. The CDR3 loop spans 15 amino acids. Germline CDR1 SNHLY, CDR2 FYNNEI. V shed 8 bases and J shed 0 bases, with 14 bases lying between them. Written as DNA, the CDR3 is TGTGCCAGCGGGGGACACGACTATAGCAATCAGCCCCAGCATTTT. It is translated as CASGGHDYSNQPQHF.

This CDR3 is CASSPGGGQSTDTQYF. In DNA, the CDR3 is TGTGCCAGCAGCCCCGGTGGGGGGCAGAGCACAGATACGCAGTATTTT. This rearrangement joins TRBV6-6 to TRBJ2-3; D possibly matches TRBD1 or TRBD2 (6 bases each). Trimming took off 6 bases at V and 0 bases at J, with 16 bases between the two ends. Germline V CDR1 and CDR2: MNHNY, SVGAGI (reference sequence). The CDR3 extends over 16 amino acids.

The chain links TRBV28 to TRBJ2-6, with 7 bases identical to TRBD2. The CDR3 length is 20 residues. V lost 6 bases to trimming and J lost 0 bases; unmatched junction nucleotides: 17. The germline gives CDR1 MDHEN, CDR2 SYDVKM. The CDR3 DNA follows: TGTGCCAGCAGGTCCTCAGGTCGGGCGGGGGTCATCTCTGGGGCCAACGTCCTGACTTTC. This translates into CASRSSGRAGVISGANVLTF.

The chain uses TRBV11-2 and TRBJ1-2; 8 nucleotides agree with TRBD1. J lost 8 bases, V lost 4 bases, and 9 bases had no gene match. Germline CDR1 SGHAT, CDR2 FQNNGV. This CDR3 is built from 14 residues. This CDR3 reads CASSYRTGRGGYTF. CDR3 bases: TGTGCCAGCAGCTACCGGACAGGGAGAGGCGGCTACACCTTC.

This clone was seen only a few times. The gene calls are TRBV5-1 and TRBJ1-2; 9 positions agree with TRBD1. Looked up from germline, CDR1 is SGHRS and CDR2 is YFSETQ. The CDR3 has 16 residues. V gave up 4 bases and J gave up 7 bases; unmatched junction bases: 14. The CDR3 protein is CASSPLQGAVDFGYTF. Written as DNA, the CDR3 is TGCGCCAGCAGCCCACTACAGGGGGCTGTTGACTTTGGCTACACCTTC.

The chain couples TRBV9 to TRBJ2-3, with 7 bases fitting TRBD1. CDR3 length equals 14 residues. V was pared by 6 bases and J by 0 bases, with 4 bases of the junction left unmatched. In germline, CDR1 is SGDLS, CDR2 YYNGEE. The CDR3 bases are TGTGCCAGCAACCGGGACAGTAGCACAGATACGCAGTATTTT. Residues: CASNRDSSTDTQYF.

The chain combines TRBV5-1 with TRBJ2-1; D is ambiguous. The CDR3 covers 12 residues. Trimming stripped 2 bases from V and 7 bases from J, with 7 bases between. From germline, CDR1 is SGHRS and CDR2 YFSETQ. The CDR3: CASSFDWNEQFF. DNA of the CDR3: TGCGCCAGCAGCTTCGACTGGAATGAGCAGTTCTTC. The full variable domain, rest sourced from reference TRBV5-1 and TRBJ2-1, is KAGVTQTPRYLIKTRGQQVTLSCSPISGHRSVSWYQQTPGQGLQFLFEYFSETQRNKGNFPGRFSGRQFSNSRSEMNVSTLELGDSALYLCASSFDWNEQFFGPGTRLTVL.